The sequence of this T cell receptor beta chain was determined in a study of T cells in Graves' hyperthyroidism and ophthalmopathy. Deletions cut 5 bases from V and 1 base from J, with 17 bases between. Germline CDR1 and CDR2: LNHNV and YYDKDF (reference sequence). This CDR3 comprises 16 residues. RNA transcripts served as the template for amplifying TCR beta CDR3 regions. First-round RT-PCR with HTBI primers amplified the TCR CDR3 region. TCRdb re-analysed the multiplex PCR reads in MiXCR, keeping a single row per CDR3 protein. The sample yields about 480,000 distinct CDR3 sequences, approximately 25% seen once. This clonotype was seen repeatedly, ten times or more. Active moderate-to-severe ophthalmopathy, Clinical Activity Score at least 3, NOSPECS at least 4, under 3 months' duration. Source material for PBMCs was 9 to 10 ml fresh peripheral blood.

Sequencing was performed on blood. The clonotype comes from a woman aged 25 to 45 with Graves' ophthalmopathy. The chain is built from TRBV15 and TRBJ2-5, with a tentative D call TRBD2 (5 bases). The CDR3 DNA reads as TGTGCCACCAGCTCCCAGGAGCCCGGGATCCAAGAGACCCAGTACTTC. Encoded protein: CATSSQEPGIQETQYF.